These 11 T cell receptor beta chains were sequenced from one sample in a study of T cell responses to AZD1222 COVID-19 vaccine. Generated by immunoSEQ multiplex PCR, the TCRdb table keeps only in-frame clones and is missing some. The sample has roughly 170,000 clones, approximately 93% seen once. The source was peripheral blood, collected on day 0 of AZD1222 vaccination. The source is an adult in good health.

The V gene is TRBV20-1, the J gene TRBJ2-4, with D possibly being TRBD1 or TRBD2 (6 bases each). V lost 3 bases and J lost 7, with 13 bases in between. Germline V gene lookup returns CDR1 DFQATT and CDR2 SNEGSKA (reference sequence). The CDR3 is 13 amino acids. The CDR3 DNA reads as TGCAGTGCTAGTAGTCCGGGGGCGAACATTCAGTACTTC. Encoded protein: CSASSPGANIQYF.

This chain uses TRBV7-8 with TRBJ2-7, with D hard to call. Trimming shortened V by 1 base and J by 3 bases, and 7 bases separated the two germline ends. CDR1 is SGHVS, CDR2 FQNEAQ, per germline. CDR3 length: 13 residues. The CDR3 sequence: CASSLVFFYEQYF. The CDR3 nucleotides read TGTGCCAGCAGCTTAGTTTTCTTCTACGAGCAGTACTTC.

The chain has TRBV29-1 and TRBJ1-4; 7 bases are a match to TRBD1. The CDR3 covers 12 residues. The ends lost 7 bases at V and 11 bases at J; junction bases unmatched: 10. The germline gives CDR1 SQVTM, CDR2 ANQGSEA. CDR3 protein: CSGTGEGGKLFF. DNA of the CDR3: TGCAGCGGAACAGGGGAGGGGGGGAAACTGTTTTTT.

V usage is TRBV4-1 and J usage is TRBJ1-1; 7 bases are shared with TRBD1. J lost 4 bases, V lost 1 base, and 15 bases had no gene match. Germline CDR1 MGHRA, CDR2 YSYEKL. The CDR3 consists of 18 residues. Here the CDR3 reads CASSQGQGQTFLTTEAFF. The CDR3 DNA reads TGCGCCAGCAGCCAAGGACAGGGCCAAACCTTCTTGACCACTGAAGCTTTCTTT.

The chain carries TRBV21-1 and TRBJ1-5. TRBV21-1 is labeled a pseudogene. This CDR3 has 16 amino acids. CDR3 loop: CASSPRGGNSNQPQHF. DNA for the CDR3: TGTGCCAGCAGCCCTAGGGGAGGGAATAGCAATCAGCCCCAGCATTTT.

The CDR3 DNA reads TGTGCCAGCAGCCCAAAGACCCAGTACTTC. Its protein product is CASSPKTQYF. This sequence joins TRBV7-8 and TRBJ2-5, with no clear D. This CDR3 has 10 amino acids. The germline V and J ends were trimmed by 5 bases and 6 bases, with 4 bases remaining between them. Per germline, CDR1 SGHVS and CDR2 FQNEAQ.

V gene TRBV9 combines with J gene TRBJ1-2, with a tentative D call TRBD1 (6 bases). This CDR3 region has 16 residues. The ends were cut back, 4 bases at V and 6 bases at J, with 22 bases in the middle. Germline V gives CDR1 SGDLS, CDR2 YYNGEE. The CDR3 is CASSPASTGPMDGYTF. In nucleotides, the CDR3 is TGTGCCAGCAGCCCCGCTTCGACAGGCCCAATGGATGGCTACACCTTC.

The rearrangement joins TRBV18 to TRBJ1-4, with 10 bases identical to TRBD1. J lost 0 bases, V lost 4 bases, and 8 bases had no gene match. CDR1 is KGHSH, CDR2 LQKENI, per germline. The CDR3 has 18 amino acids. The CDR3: CASSRNRDRGSTNEKLFF. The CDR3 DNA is TGTGCCAGCTCACGAAACCGGGACAGGGGTTCAACTAATGAAAAACTGTTTTTT. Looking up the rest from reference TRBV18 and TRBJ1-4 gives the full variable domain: NAGVMQNPRHLVRRRGQEARLRCSPMKGHSHVYWYRQLPEEGLKFMVYLQKENIIDESGMPKERFSAEFPKEGPSILRIQQVVRGDSAAYFCASSRNRDRGSTNEKLFFGSGTQLSVL.

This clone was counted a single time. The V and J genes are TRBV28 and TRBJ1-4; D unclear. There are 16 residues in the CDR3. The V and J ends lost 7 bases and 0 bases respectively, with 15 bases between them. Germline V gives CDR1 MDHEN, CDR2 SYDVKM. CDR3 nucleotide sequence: TGTGCCAGCACCCCCCCGGCGGAGTCAACTAATGAAAAACTGTTTTTT. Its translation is CASTPPAESTNEKLFF.

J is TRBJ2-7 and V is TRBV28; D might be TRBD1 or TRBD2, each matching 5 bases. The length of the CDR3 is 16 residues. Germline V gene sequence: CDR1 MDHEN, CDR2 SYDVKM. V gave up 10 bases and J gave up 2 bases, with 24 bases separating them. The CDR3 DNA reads TGTGCCACCCGAGGGGCAGCTACTAATTTGGCCTACGAGCAGTACTTC. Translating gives CATRGAATNLAYEQYF. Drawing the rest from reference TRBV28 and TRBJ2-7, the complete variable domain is DVKVTQSSRYLVKRTGEKVFLECVQDMDHENMFWYRQDPGLGLRLIYFSYDVKMKEKGDIPEGYSVSREKKERFSLILESASTNQTSMYLCATRGAATNLAYEQYFGPGTRLTVT.

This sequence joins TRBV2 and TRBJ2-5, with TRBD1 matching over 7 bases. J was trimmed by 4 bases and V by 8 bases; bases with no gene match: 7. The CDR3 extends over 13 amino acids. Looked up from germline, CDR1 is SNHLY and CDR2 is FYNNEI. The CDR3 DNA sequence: TGTGCCAGCGGAAAGACAGGGCGAGAGACCCAGTACTTC. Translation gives CASGKTGRETQYF.